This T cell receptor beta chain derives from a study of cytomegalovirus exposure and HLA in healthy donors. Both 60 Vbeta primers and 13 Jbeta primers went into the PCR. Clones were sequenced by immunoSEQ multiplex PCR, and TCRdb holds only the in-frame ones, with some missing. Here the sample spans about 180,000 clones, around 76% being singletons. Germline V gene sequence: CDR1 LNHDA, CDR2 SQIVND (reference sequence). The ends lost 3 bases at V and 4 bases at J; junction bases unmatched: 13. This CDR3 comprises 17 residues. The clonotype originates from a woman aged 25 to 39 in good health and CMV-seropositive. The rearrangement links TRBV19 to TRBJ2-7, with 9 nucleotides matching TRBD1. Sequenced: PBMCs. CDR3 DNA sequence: TGTGCCAGTAGTATCGCCCCCATGGGACAGGGTCCTTACGAGCAGTACTTC. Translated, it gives CASSIAPMGQGPYEQYF.